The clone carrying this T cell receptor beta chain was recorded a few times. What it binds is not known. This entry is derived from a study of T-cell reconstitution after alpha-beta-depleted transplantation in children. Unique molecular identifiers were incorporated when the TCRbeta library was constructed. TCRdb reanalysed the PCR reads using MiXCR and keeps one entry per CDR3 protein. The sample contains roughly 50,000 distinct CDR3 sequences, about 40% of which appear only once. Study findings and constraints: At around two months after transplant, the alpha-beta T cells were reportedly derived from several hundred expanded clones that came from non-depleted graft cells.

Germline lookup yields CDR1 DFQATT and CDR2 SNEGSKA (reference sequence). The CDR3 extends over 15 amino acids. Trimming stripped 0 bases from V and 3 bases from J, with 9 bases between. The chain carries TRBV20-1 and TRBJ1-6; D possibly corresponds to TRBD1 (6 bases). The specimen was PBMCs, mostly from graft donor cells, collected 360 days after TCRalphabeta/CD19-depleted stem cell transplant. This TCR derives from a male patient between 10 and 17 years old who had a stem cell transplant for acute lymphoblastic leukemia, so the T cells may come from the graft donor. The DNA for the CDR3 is TGCAGTGCTAGAGACAGGGGTTTCTATAATTCACCCCTCCACTTT. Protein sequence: CSARDRGFYNSPLHF.